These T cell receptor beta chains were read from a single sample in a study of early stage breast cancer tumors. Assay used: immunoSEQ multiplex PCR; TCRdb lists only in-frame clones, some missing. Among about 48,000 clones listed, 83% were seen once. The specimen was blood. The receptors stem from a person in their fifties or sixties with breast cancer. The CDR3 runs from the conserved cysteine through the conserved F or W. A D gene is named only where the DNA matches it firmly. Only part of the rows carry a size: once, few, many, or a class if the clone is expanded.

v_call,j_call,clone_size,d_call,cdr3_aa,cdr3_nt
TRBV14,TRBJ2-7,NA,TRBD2,CASSRGLAGGSYEQYF,TGTGCCAGCAGCCGGGGACTAGCGGGAGGGTCCTACGAGCAGTACTTC
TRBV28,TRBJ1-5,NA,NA,CASSLEEGPGQPQHF,TGTGCCAGCAGTTTGGAGGAGGGGCCGGGACAGCCCCAGCATTTT
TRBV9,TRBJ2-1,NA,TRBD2,CASSPRPAGEQFF,TGTGCCAGCAGCCCTCGCCCGGCGGGGGAACAGTTCTTC
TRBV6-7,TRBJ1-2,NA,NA,CASSYSGDRPLPNYGYTF,TGTGCCAGCAGTTACTCTGGGGACCGACCCCTACCTAACTATGGCTACACCTTC
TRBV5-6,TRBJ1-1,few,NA,CASSLYNPANTEAFF,TGTGCCAGCAGCTTATATAACCCTGCGAACACTGAAGCTTTCTTT
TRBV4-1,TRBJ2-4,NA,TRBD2,CASSHAVGGAGDIQYF,TGCGCCAGCAGCCATGCCGTCGGGGGGGCTGGGGACATTCAGTACTTC
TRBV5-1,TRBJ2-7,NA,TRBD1,CASSLLTGTGEQYF,TGCGCCAGCAGCCTACTGACAGGGACGGGCGAGCAGTACTTC
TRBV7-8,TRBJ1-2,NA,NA,CASSFEGAYGYTF,TGTGCCAGCAGCTTCGAAGGAGCGTATGGCTACACCTTC
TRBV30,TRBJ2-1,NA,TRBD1,CAWSAGGFYNEQFF,TGTGCCTGGAGTGCAGGGGGTTTTTACAATGAGCAGTTCTTC
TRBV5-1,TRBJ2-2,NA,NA,CASSLVGSSTGELFF,TGCGCCAGCAGCTTGGTAGGGTCTAGCACCGGGGAGCTGTTTTTT
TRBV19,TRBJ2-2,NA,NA,CASSIVTENTGELFF,TGTGCCAGTAGTATAGTGACAGAGAACACCGGGGAGCTGTTTTTT
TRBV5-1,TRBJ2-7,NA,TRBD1,CASSPGTGVAYEQYF,TGCGCCAGCAGCCCGGGGACAGGGGTCGCTTACGAGCAGTACTTC
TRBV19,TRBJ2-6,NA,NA,CASSIETGTSGANVLTF,TGTGCCAGTAGTATCGAGACTGGGACATCTGGGGCCAACGTCCTGACTTTC
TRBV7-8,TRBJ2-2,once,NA,CASSLPLFTVNTGELFF,TGTGCCAGCAGCTTACCCCTTTTTACAGTAAACACCGGGGAGCTGTTTTTT
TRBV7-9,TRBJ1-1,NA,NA,CASTPTLALTNTEAFF,TGTGCCAGCACCCCGACTTTAGCGCTTACGAACACTGAAGCTTTCTTT
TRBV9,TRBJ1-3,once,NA,CASSVGEFSGNTIYF,TGTGCCAGCAGCGTAGGGGAATTCTCTGGAAACACCATATATTTT
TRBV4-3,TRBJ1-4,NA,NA,CASSQEGGGFYATNEKLFF,TGCGCCAGCAGCCAAGAGGGGGGGGGTTTTTATGCAACTAATGAAAAACTGTTTTTT
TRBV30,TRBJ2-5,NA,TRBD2,CAWSFAGEETQYF,TGTGCCTGGAGTTTTGCGGGGGAAGAGACCCAGTACTTC
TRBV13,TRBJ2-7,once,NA,CASSLGPVKGYEQYF,TGTGCCAGCAGCTTAGGCCCTGTAAAGGGCTACGAGCAGTACTTC
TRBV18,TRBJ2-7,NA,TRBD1,CASSPPGDRGGSYEQYF,TGTGCCAGCTCACCACCGGGGGACAGGGGGGGCTCCTACGAGCAGTACTTC
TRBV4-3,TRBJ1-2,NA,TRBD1,CASSQDGGGRYGYTF,TGCGCCAGCAGCCAAGATGGAGGGGGCAGATATGGCTACACCTTC
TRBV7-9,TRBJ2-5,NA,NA,CASSLLMGQGMKTQYF,TGTGCCAGCAGCTTGTTAATGGGCCAGGGAATGAAGACCCAGTACTTC
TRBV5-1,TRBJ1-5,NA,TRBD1,CASSADRVNQPQHF,TGCGCCAGCAGCGCGGACAGGGTTAATCAGCCCCAGCATTTT
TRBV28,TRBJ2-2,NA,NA,CASTGGLWGTGELFF,TGTGCCAGCACCGGCGGACTTTGGGGCACCGGGGAGCTGTTTTTT
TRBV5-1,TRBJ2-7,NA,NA,CASSSLGEQYF,TGCGCCAGCAGTAGCCTGGGGGAGCAGTACTTC
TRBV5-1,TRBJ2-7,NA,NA,CASRASGSEQYF,TGCGCCAGCCGGGCCAGCGGATCCGAGCAGTACTTC
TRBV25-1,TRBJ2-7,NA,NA,CASSEYQDLFYEQYF,TGTGCCAGCAGTGAATACCAGGACTTGTTCTACGAGCAGTACTTC
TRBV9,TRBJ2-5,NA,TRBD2,CASSVGGLAGQETQYF,TGTGCCAGCAGCGTAGGAGGATTAGCGGGTCAAGAGACCCAGTACTTC
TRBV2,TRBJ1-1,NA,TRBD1,CASSEQGGSTEAFF,TGTGCCAGCAGTGAGCAGGGGGGGTCTACTGAAGCTTTCTTT
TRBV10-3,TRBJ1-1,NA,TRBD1,CAISGTGTHTEAFF,TGTGCCATCAGCGGGACAGGAACCCACACTGAAGCTTTCTTT
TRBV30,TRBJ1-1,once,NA,CAWSATSSEAFF,TGTGCCTGGAGTGCGACTTCTTCTGAAGCTTTCTTT
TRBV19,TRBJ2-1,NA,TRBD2,CASSSLSGGYNEQFF,TGTGCCAGTAGTTCGCTTAGCGGGGGGTACAATGAGCAGTTCTTC
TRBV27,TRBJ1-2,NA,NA,CASSSRDGYYGYTF,TGTGCCAGCAGTTCCCGGGACGGTTACTATGGCTACACCTTC
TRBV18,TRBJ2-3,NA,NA,CASSPGQLTDTQYF,TGTGCCAGCTCACCCGGACAGCTCACAGATACGCAGTATTTT
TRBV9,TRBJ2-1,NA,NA,CASSITSDTYNEQFF,TGTGCCAGCAGCATAACTAGTGATACATACAATGAGCAGTTCTTC
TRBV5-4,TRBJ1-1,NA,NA,CASSPGAAGARENTEAFF,TGTGCCAGCAGCCCCGGGGCGGCGGGCGCAAGAGAGAACACTGAAGCTTTCTTT
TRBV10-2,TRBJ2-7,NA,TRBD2,CASSEPGTSGRSYEQYF,TGCGCCAGCAGTGAGCCTGGAACTAGCGGGAGATCCTACGAGCAGTACTTC
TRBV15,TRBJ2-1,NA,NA,CATSRDPGQNLKFF,TGTGCCACCAGCAGAGATCCCGGACAGAACTTGAAGTTCTTC
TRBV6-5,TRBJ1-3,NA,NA,CASSRQSFSGNTIYF,TGTGCCAGCAGTCGACAGTCTTTCTCTGGAAACACCATATATTTT
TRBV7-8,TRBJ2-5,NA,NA,CASSQGETQYF,TGTGCCAGCAGCCAAGGGGAGACCCAGTACTTC
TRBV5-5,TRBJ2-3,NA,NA,CASSLGRMTDTQYF,TGTGCCAGCAGCTTGGGCCGGATGACAGATACGCAGTATTTT
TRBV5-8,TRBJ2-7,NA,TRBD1,CASSSRTGSLEQYF,TGTGCCAGCAGCTCCCGGACAGGGAGTCTCGAGCAGTACTTC
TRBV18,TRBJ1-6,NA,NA,CASSLRSGRDSPLHF,TGTGCCAGCTCACTTCGAAGTGGTAGGGATTCACCCCTCCACTTT
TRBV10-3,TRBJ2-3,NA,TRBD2,CAIRGTSGRARGGTDTQYF,TGTGCCATCAGGGGGACTAGCGGGAGGGCTCGGGGTGGCACAGATACGCAGTATTTT
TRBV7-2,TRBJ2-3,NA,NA,CASSPTFGLSDTQYF,TGTGCCAGCAGCCCTACCTTTGGGCTTTCGGATACGCAGTATTTT
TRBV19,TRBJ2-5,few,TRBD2,CASSRVLAGGRETQYF,TGTGCCAGTAGTCGGGTCTTAGCGGGAGGAAGGGAGACCCAGTACTTC
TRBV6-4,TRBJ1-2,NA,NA,CASSDSGVEGLSGYTF,TGTGCCAGCAGTGACTCGGGGGTTGAGGGGTTAAGCGGCTACACCTTC
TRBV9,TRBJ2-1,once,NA,CASSIEGAGSLNEQFF,TGTGCCAGCAGCATAGAGGGTGCGGGGTCGCTAAATGAGCAGTTCTTC
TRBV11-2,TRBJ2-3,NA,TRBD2,CASSLILREYTDTQYF,TGTGCCAGCAGCTTAATTTTGCGGGAGTACACAGATACGCAGTATTTT
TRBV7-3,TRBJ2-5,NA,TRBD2,CASSLTGGETQYF,TGTGCCAGCAGCTTAACCGGGGGGGAGACCCAGTACTTC
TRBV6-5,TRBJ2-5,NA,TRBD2,CASSYSIAGVWETQYF,TGTGCCAGCAGTTACTCGATCGCGGGGGTCTGGGAGACCCAGTACTTC
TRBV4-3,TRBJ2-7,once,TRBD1,CASSPSLGTGRYEQYF,TGCGCCAGCAGCCCATCCCTAGGGACAGGCCGATACGAGCAGTACTTC
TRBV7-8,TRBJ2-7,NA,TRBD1,CASSRTGPTSSYEQYF,TGTGCCAGCAGCCGGACAGGGCCCACAAGCTCCTACGAGCAGTACTTC
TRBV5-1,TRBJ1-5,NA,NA,CASSLGGSNQPQHF,TGCGCCAGCAGCTTGGGGGGGAGCAATCAGCCCCAGCATTTT